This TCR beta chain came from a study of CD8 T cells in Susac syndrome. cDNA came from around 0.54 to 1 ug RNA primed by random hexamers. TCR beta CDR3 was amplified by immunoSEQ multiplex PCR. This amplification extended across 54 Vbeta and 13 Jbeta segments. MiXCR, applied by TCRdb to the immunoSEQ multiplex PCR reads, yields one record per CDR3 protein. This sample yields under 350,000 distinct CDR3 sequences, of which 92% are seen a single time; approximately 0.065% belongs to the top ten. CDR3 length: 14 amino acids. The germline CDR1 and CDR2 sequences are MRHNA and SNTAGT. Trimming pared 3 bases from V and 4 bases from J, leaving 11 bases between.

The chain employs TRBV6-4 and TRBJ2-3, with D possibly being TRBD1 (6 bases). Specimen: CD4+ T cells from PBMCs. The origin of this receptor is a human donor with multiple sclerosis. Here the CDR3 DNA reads TGTGCCAGCAGTGAACAGGGTTGGGCAGATACGCAGTATTTT. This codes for CASSEQGWADTQYF.